This TCR beta chain emerged from a study of beta chain features in type 1 diabetes (dated by TCRdb to about 2018). Turning to the overall study: No differences in mean age, gender distribution, total cell number or subset yield were found between patients and healthy donors. Across all samples, 107,917,701 sorted cells were examined, and cell number per subset correlated strongly with RNA yield. In the study, recently diagnosed type 1 diabetes patients and matched healthy donors were compared on the TCRB repertoires of their sorted circulating CD4+ T cell subsets. Regulatory and stem cell-like memory subsets were obtained from only 8 patients and roughly 8 healthy donors, while naive and central memory subsets were obtained from all 30 or so donors.

Each donor gave one peripheral blood draw, averaging approximately 110 mL, which was collected into heparinised tubes. Naive, central memory, regulatory and stem cell-like memory CD4+ T cells were sorted on a BD FACSAria II using a panel including CD45RO, CCR7, CD25, CD127, CD95 and CD27. Purity was above 95% for every sorted population. Right away, PBMCs were isolated by Lymphoprep density gradient centrifugation and were stained directly, with no culture step. So that batch effects would be minimized, each experiment stained and sorted samples in pairs, pairing one healthy donor with one patient. Reading the germline V gene gives CDR1 SGHRS and CDR2 YFSETQ. Including the terminal cysteine and phenylalanine, the CDR3 comprises 16 residues. Kept here is only the CDR3 DNA, which spans 48 bases and is read in frame from base 1. Trimming at the junction amounts to 0 bases on V and 1 base on J, and the germline ends lie 13 bases apart.

This clone was detected only a few times. The clone's antigen remains unknown. Base-call qualities are not available, and no considerably larger clone is one nucleotide away. The entire isolated RNA was reverse transcribed using the High Capacity cDNA Reverse Transcription Kit, and thus expressed TCRB transcripts were sequenced. Deep immunoSEQ sequencing was performed on naive, central memory and regulatory T cell samples, with an average of roughly 3.6 million total reads per sample. After sorted cells were lysed in RLT buffer, RNA was extracted with DNase-treated RNeasy Micro or Mini kits, with the choice depending on cell number. Each cell subset was processed separately to prevent cross-contamination, with patient and healthy donor samples processed together. TCRB sequences were amplified from cDNA with the immunoSEQ multiplex PCR, producing 87-bp fragments spanning the CDR3 region. Amplicons were sequenced on the Illumina HiSeq platform. The original methods were these. Synthetic template baselines were used to correct PCR bias computationally, reads within Hamming distance 2 were collapsed together, and singletons that could not be merged were discarded. Reads were aligned against IMGT to assign V, D and J genes, CDR3 length and insertions or deletions at six rearrangement sites. Clonotype counts were normalized to sorted cell number within each subset before computing true diversity and Gini coefficients with the tcR R package. Repertoire sharing was quantified using the overlap coefficient calculated on TCRB nucleotide sequences. TCRdb mirrors the immuneACCESS table, restricted to in-frame sequences. Some clones are absent from its copies; in checked studies, under half trace to an unresolved V gene, and the reason for the others is unknown. That table gives V, J and clone size, and the DNA gave D and trimming. The sample table contains roughly 150,000 clones; only one count was recorded for about 9.3% of them. The leading ten clones occupy 0.45% to 0.5% of the sample.

Broader findings and caveats from the paper: Naive, central memory and regulatory TCRB repertoires appeared to be more similar among patients than among healthy donors. Sequencing cDNA rather than genomic DNA could over-represent highly expressing activated cells, although activation and CD3 levels did not differ between groups. Shorter templates might be favored by PCR, yet because patient and control samples were amplified and corrected together, any such skew would affect both groups equally. A moderate but significant shortening of TCRB CDR3 length was observed in type 1 diabetes patients in all four CD4+ subsets. Because small numbers of individuals were included in the HLA sub-analyses, any influence of HLA type on TCRB rearrangement was left unresolved. Fewer insertions and more nucleotide deletions at VDJ recombination sites were observed in patients with type 1 diabetes, implying thymic rearrangement abnormalities.

Sequencing used central memory CD4+ T cells from blood. This TCR derives from a man younger than 40 with type 1 diabetes. The rearrangement combines TRBV5-1 with TRBJ1-1; the D gene assignment is ambiguous. The DNA reads TGCGCCAGCAGCTTGGCCGGTACGGGGAGGAACACTGAAGCTTTCTTT. Translation gives CASSLAGTGRNTEAFF.